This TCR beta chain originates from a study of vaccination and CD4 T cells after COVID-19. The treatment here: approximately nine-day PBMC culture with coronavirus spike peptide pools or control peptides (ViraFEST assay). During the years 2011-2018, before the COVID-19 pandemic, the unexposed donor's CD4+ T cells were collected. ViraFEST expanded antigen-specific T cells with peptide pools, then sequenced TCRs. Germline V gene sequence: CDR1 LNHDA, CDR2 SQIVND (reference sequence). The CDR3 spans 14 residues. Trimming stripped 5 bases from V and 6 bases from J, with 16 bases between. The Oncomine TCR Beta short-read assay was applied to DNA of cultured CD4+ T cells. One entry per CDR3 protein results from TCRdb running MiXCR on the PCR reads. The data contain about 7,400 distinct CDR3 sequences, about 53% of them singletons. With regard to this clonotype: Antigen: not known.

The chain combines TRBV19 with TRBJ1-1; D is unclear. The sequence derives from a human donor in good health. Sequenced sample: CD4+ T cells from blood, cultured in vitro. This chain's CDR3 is CASSLRAPGAEAFF. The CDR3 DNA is TGTGCCAGTAGTCTCCGGGCCCCAGGCGCTGAAGCTTTCTTT.